What follows are 17 T cell receptor beta chains derived from one specimen sequenced in a study of vaccination and CD4 T cells after COVID-19. Described treatment: approximately 9-day PBMC culture with coronavirus spike peptide pools or control peptides (ViraFEST assay). CD4+ T cells that came from the unexposed donor were collected before the COVID-19 pandemic (2011-2018). Their recognized antigens are unknown. Cultured CD4+ T cell DNA underwent sequencing with the Oncomine TCR Beta short-read assay. TCRdb re-derived calls from the PCR reads in MiXCR, one entry per CDR3 protein. In the table there are 1,500 to 2,000 distinct CDR3 sequences, approximately 10% of which are singletons. What was sequenced was CD4+ T cells from blood, cultured in vitro. The receptors here all came from a human donor in good health.

This clonotype is termed medium-sized. The V and J genes are TRBV10-3 and TRBJ2-2, with a weak D call TRBD2 (6 bases). The germline V gene has CDR1 ENHRY and CDR2 SYGVKD. Trimming pared 10 bases from V and 0 bases from J, leaving 21 bases between. The CDR3 is made up of 17 amino acids. CDR3 residues: CATSGGSGMTNTGELFF. CDR3 nucleotides: TGTGCCACCTCCGGGGGTAGCGGAATGACGAACACCGGGGAGCTGTTTTTT.

This clonotype occurred a few times. This chain uses TRBV5-1 with TRBJ2-5, with a weak D call TRBD2 (5 bases). Trimming cost V 0 bases and J 5 bases, with 14 bases left between them. CDR1 is SGHRS, CDR2 YFSETQ, per germline. This CDR3 comprises 15 residues. This CDR3 is CASSLGGSPGETQYF. The DNA of the CDR3 is TGCGCCAGCAGCTTGGGTGGGAGCCCCGGGGAGACCCAGTACTTC.

This clonotype is deemed medium-sized (0.01 to 0.1%). Germline and junction disagree at one end, which may indicate a read error. This sequence joins TRBV20-1 and TRBJ2-7, with TRBD2 matching 15 bases. The CDR3 spans 16 residues. Germline V gene sequence: CDR1 DFQATT, CDR2 SNEGSKA (reference sequence). The CDR3 loop reads CSATGLAGGPSNEQYF. Here the CDR3 DNA reads TGCAGTGCTACCGGACTAGCGGGAGGGCCCTCCAACGAGCAGTACTTC.

This clonotype is classed as medium-sized. This chain uses TRBV19 with TRBJ2-1; D is possibly TRBD2 (7 bases). V was trimmed by 3 bases and J by 0 bases, leaving 24 bases between them. The CDR3 sequence is 20 residues long. CDR1 LNHDA and CDR2 SQIVND come from the germline V gene (reference sequence). CDR3 nucleotides: TGTGCCAGTAGTATGGTGGCGGGGGACAACTCTCGAGCCTCCTACAATGAGCAGTTCTTC. Translating it yields CASSMVAGDNSRASYNEQFF. The full variable domain, its missing parts supplied by reference TRBV19 and TRBJ2-1, is DGGITQSPKYLFRKEGQNVTLSCEQNLNHDAMYWYRQDPGQGLRLIYYSQIVNDFQKGDIAEGYSVSREKKESFPLTVTSAQKNPTAFYLCASSMVAGDNSRASYNEQFFGPGTRLTVL.

This clonotype is labeled as medium-sized. The chain uses TRBV7-2 and TRBJ2-3; 9 positions match TRBD2. The CDR3 sequence is 15 residues long. Germline values: CDR1 SGHTA, CDR2 FQGNSA. V gave up 5 bases and J gave up 5 bases; unmatched junction bases: 8. CDR3 DNA: TGTGCCAGCAGCCCTAGCGGGGTGGCAGGAGATACGCAGTATTTT. This codes for CASSPSGVAGDTQYF. The variable domain in full, completed from reference TRBV7-2 and TRBJ2-3, reads GAGVSQSPSNKVTEKGKDVELRCDPISGHTALYWYRQSLGQGLEFLIYFQGNSAPDKSGLPSDRFSAERTGGSVSTLTIQRTQQEDSAVYLCASSPSGVAGDTQYFGPGTRLTVL.

This clonotype is deemed medium-sized. The chain has TRBV20-1 and TRBJ2-7; no firm D call. Looked up from germline, CDR1 is DFQATT and CDR2 is SNEGSKA (reference sequence). Trimming removed 5 bases at V and 4 bases at J, with 24 bases between. There are 16 residues in the CDR3. CDR3 in DNA: TGCAGTGCTCCCCCTGGAGCAAGGACGGAGATTTACGAGCAGTACTTC. The encoded protein is CSAPPGARTEIYEQYF.

CDR3 protein: CASSLVEGAGYEQYF. CDR3 in DNA: TGCGCCAGCAGCTTGGTGGAGGGGGCAGGATACGAGCAGTACTTC. The gene calls are TRBV5-1 and TRBJ2-7, with D possibly being TRBD1 (7 bases). Germline CDR1 is SGHRS and CDR2 is YFSETQ. V lost 0 bases, J lost 4 bases, and 14 bases lay in between. This CDR3 region has 15 residues.

This clonotype is judged large. This sequence joins TRBV20-1 and TRBJ1-1, with TRBD1 as a possible D gene (5 bases). Germline values: CDR1 DFQATT, CDR2 SNEGSKA (reference sequence). Trimming took off 0 bases at V and 6 bases at J, with 17 bases between the two ends. This CDR3 comprises 15 residues. The CDR3 DNA reads TGCAGTGCTAGAGATCGTATAAAGGGGATGTCTGAAGCTTTCTTT. This codes for CSARDRIKGMSEAFF.

Sample share makes this clonotype large. This chain uses TRBV28 with TRBJ1-1; no clear D gene. CDR1 is MDHEN and CDR2 is SYDVKM in the germline V gene. The CDR3 extends over 16 amino acids. V shed 6 bases and J shed 3 bases, with 20 bases lying between them. The CDR3 sequence: CASSSLKGADDTEAFF. The CDR3 bases are TGTGCCAGCAGCTCCCTTAAGGGCGCAGACGACACTGAAGCTTTCTTT.

The CDR3 protein is CASSFTTGRLGVFF. CDR3 nucleotide sequence: TGTGCCAGCAGCTTCACGACCGGTCGACTAGGGGTGTTCTTC. This chain joins TRBV11-3 and TRBJ2-1, with a possible D match to TRBD2 (6 bases). The CDR3 sequence is 14 residues long. Trimming left V 3 bases short and J 15 bases short, with 21 bases between. Per germline, CDR1 SGHNT and CDR2 YENEEA. The full variable domain, with the rest looked up from reference TRBV11-3 and TRBJ2-1, is EAGVVQSPRYKIIEKKQPVAFWCNPISGHNTLYWYLQNLGQGPELLIRYENEEAVDDSQLPKDRFSAERLKGVDSTLKIQPAELGDSAVYLCASSFTTGRLGVFFGPGTRLTVL.

For the CDR3, the DNA is TGTGCCAGCAGTCGCGAGGGCGGGAATCAGCCCCAGCATTTT. This translates into CASSREGGNQPQHF. The V and J genes are TRBV12-3 or TRBV12-4 and TRBJ1-5; D is ambiguous. V was pared by 5 bases and J by 4 bases, with 12 bases between. This CDR3 has 14 amino acids.

As regards this clonotype: A read error may explain this, as a much larger clone is one base away. The rearrangement joins TRBV20-1 to TRBJ2-1, with D possibly being TRBD1 (7 bases). Germline assignment: CDR1 DFQATT and CDR2 SNEGSKA (reference sequence). The CDR3 consists of 13 residues. V lost 5 bases to trimming and J lost 12 bases, with 20 bases between them. CDR3 amino acids: CSASVLAQGGQFF. The CDR3 DNA reads as TGCAGTGCTTCCGTCCTAGCGCAGGGGGGGCAGTTCTTC.

Concerning this clonotype itself: A much larger clone differs by one base, so this may be a read error. The chain employs TRBV5-1 and TRBJ1-5, with TRBD1 matching 7 bases. The CDR3 totals 17 residues. Germline V gene data show CDR1 as SGHRS and CDR2 as YFSETQ. The V segment lost 0 bases and the J segment 3 bases; nucleotides outside the gene matches: 9. Here the CDR3 DNA reads TGCGCCAGCAGCTTGGTTGGGTCTACAGGGGACAATCAGCCCCAGCATTTT. Protein sequence: CASSLVGSTGDNQPQHF.

As for this clonotype: A much larger clone differs from this one at a single base, so this may be a read error. This chain's CDR3 is CASSLGTVPIMEQYF. For the CDR3, the DNA is TGTGCCAGCAGCCTCGGGACCGTTCCAATAATGGAGCAGTACTTC. The chain uses TRBV11-1 and TRBJ2-7; the D gene could be TRBD1 or TRBD2 (5 bases each). The CDR3 runs 15 residues. Trimming pared 5 bases from V and 7 bases from J, leaving 21 bases between. From germline, CDR1 is SGHAT and CDR2 FQDESV (reference sequence).

The chain links TRBV9 to TRBJ2-3; 14 nucleotides agree with TRBD2. The CDR3 runs to 17 residues. In germline, CDR1 is SGDLS, CDR2 YYNGEE. Trimming cost V 2 bases and J 6 bases; bases outside gene matches: 8. The CDR3 region has the DNA TGTGCCAGCAGCGTGACTAGCGGGGGGGCGGCGGCGGATACGCAGTATTTT. Encoded protein: CASSVTSGGAAADTQYF.

This clonotype came up a few times. The chain recombines TRBV5-5 with TRBJ1-5; unclear D gene. From germline, CDR1 is SGHKS and CDR2 YYEKEE (reference sequence). This CDR3 has 15 amino acids. V was cut by 0 bases and J by 3 bases, with 10 bases left in between. The CDR3 protein is CASSLEVGDNQPQHF. CDR3 in DNA: TGTGCCAGCAGCTTGGAGGTGGGAGACAATCAGCCCCAGCATTTT.

In this sample, this clonotype is large (0.1 to 1%). CDR3 region: CASSYSLSTEAFF. The DNA for the CDR3 is TGTGCCAGCAGTTACTCGTTGTCCACTGAAGCTTTCTTT. The rearrangement links TRBV6-5 to TRBJ1-1; D gene unclear. The CDR3 is 13 amino acids. Germline V gene sequence: CDR1 MNHEY, CDR2 SVGAGI. V lost 0 bases, J lost 4 bases, and 6 bases lay in between.